The rows below give T cell receptor beta chains drawn from one sample of a study of human T cells and chemical hapten exposure. TCRdb fed the RACE reads into MiXCR, producing one record per CDR3 protein. The sample includes some 90,000 distinct CDR3 sequences, approximately 10% of them seen just once. The specimen comprised whole blood, sampled in connection with sensitization to the hapten diphenylcyclopropenone (DPC). Every receptor here comes from a woman in her 30s with alopecia areata. Some clones in this sample may be carry-over from other donors' samples. Both conserved end residues are trimmed from each CDR3.

>TRBJ2-7|TRBV20-1
SARDDLSSYEQY
>TRBJ2-3|TRBV6-5
ASSYNGAGDTQY
>TRBJ2-3|TRBV21-1
ASSRRTRAQY
>TRBJ1-5|TRBV18
ASSPPRGPQH
>TRBJ1-5|TRBV6-2/TRBV6-3
ASSYGEHATQH
>TRBJ1-3|TRBV7-9
ASSPKAGLSGNTIY
>TRBJ2-3|TRBV6-5
ASRSRTGMRWADTQY
>TRBJ1-1|TRBV12-3/TRBV12-4
ASSLVFGGQGAEAF
>TRBJ1-1|TRBV3-1
ASSQAGRGNTEAF
>TRBJ1-4|TRBV11-2
ASSNQQDPANEKLF
>TRBJ1-6|TRBV5-1
ASSVNIIDSPLH
>TRBJ1-1|TRBV18
ASSPYVSTEAF
>TRBJ2-7|TRBV3-1
ASSHPVGTPPLGQY
>TRBJ1-5|TRBV19
ASSKGHSNQPQH
>TRBJ2-5|TRBV5-1
ASSLVAGKETQY
>TRBJ2-1|TRBV29-1
SVEDNREPYNEQF
>TRBJ1-5|TRBV12-3/TRBV12-4
ASSYHRVGDQPQH
>TRBJ1-2|TRBV6-2/TRBV6-3
ASSALWTGGTYGYT
>TRBJ1-1|TRBV7-3
ASSLGGGGILNTEAF
>TRBJ1-1|TRBV11-1
ASSPRTGGNTEAF
>TRBJ2-1|TRBV9
ASSAGWTSDLNEQF
>TRBJ2-1|TRBV6-2/TRBV6-3
ASRDTGHGYNEQF
>TRBJ2-7|TRBV6-6
ASSYSGTGNSYEQY